A single T cell receptor (beta chain) is shown here with its context. From blood CD8+ and CD4+ T cells, the TCR beta chain was sequenced. Stable or active relapsing-remitting multiple sclerosis, untreated and meeting revised McDonald criteria, defined the controls. FACS was used to enrich TEMRA cells, whereas the CD8+ and CD4+ T cells were obtained by negative isolation. This record belongs to a study of CD8 T cells in Susac syndrome. Germline CDR1 and CDR2: SGHNT and YYREEE (reference sequence). CDR3 length: 15 residues. J lost 7 bases, V lost 4 bases, and 6 bases had no gene match. Random hexamers were used to reverse transcribe the RNA input (roughly 0.5 to 1 ug). Amplification of TCR beta CDR3 was carried out by immunoSEQ multiplex PCR, which covered 54 Vbeta and 13 Jbeta segments. One entry per CDR3 protein results from TCRdb running MiXCR on the immunoSEQ multiplex PCR reads. Of nearly 200,000 distinct CDR3 sequences in the sample, over 90% were seen once.

The source material was CD4+ T cells from PBMCs. The source is a human donor with multiple sclerosis. The chain uses TRBV5-4 and TRBJ2-1; 12 bases are shared with TRBD2. This CDR3 is CASSKTSGSQNEQFF. The CDR3 DNA reads TGTGCCAGCAGCAAGACTAGCGGGAGCCAGAATGAGCAGTTCTTC.